The rows below give T cell receptor beta chains drawn from one sample of a study of CD8 T cells in ankylosing spondylitis. TCRdb analysed the 5' RACE reads with MiXCR anew, one entry per CDR3 protein. The sample yields some 240,000 distinct CDR3 sequences, under 20% seen once. Sequenced input: blood, either unsorted or a sorted T cell fraction (not recorded which). The receptors stem from a male donor with ankylosing spondylitis or in good health (not recorded which). Each CDR3 is given with its conserved first and last residue. Each record gives: CDR3 length, V gene, clone size, D gene, J gene, CDR3 protein, CDR3 DNA. D genes are given only for firm matches. The size of a clone is reported for some rows only, either as once, few or many, or as a class for expanded clones.

len: 14
v_gene: TRBV10-3
abundance: -
d_gene: -
j_gene: TRBJ2-7
CDR3aa: CAITGGVGSYEQYF
CDR3nt: TGTGCCATCACCGGCGGTGTAGGGTCCTACGAGCAGTACTTC

len: 11
v_gene: TRBV20-1
abundance: few
d_gene: -
j_gene: TRBJ2-1
CDR3aa: CSARGGNEQFF
CDR3nt: TGCAGTGCTAGAGGCGGCAATGAGCAGTTCTTC

len: 15
v_gene: TRBV5-1
abundance: -
d_gene: TRBD2
j_gene: TRBJ2-7
CDR3aa: CASSPWGGDSYEQYF
CDR3nt: TGCGCCAGCAGCCCGTGGGGGGGGGATTCCTACGAGCAGTACTTC

len: 16
v_gene: TRBV7-8
abundance: few
d_gene: TRBD2
j_gene: TRBJ2-7
CDR3aa: CASSLESGAGDYEQYF
CDR3nt: TGTGCCAGCAGCTTAGAATCTGGAGCGGGAGATTACGAGCAGTACTTC

len: 19
v_gene: TRBV6-1
abundance: -
d_gene: TRBD1
j_gene: TRBJ2-7
CDR3aa: CASSPVGQGKVGTDYEQYF
CDR3nt: TGTGCCAGCAGTCCGGTAGGACAGGGGAAGGTGGGGACCGACTACGAGCAGTACTTC

len: 14
v_gene: TRBV7-2
abundance: -
d_gene: TRBD2
j_gene: TRBJ2-3
CDR3aa: CASSGGLAGGTQYF
CDR3nt: TGTGCCAGCAGCGGCGGACTAGCGGGAGGCACGCAGTATTTT

len: 16
v_gene: TRBV5-1
abundance: -
d_gene: TRBD1
j_gene: TRBJ2-1
CDR3aa: CASSPPDRVGPNEQFF
CDR3nt: TGCGCCAGCAGCCCCCCGGACAGGGTCGGACCCAATGAGCAGTTCTTC

len: 14
v_gene: TRBV5-1
abundance: -
d_gene: TRBD2
j_gene: TRBJ2-7
CDR3aa: CASSTRTSGYEQYF
CDR3nt: TGCGCCAGCAGTACCAGGACTAGCGGATACGAGCAGTACTTC

len: 14
v_gene: TRBV20-1
abundance: many
d_gene: -
j_gene: TRBJ2-6
CDR3aa: CSATGGSGANVLTF
CDR3nt: TGCAGTGCTACAGGAGGCTCTGGGGCCAACGTCCTGACTTTC

len: 14
v_gene: TRBV7-8
abundance: -
d_gene: -
j_gene: TRBJ2-5
CDR3aa: CASLENLGEETQYF
CDR3nt: TGTGCCAGCCTAGAGAATCTCGGGGAAGAGACCCAGTACTTC

len: 14
v_gene: TRBV5-6
abundance: -
d_gene: TRBD1
j_gene: TRBJ1-1
CDR3aa: CASSSGQGWTEAFF
CDR3nt: TGTGCCAGCAGCTCGGGACAGGGGTGGACTGAAGCTTTCTTT

len: 15
v_gene: TRBV12-3/TRBV12-4
abundance: -
d_gene: TRBD2
j_gene: TRBJ2-7
CDR3aa: CASSSTSGRFDEQYF
CDR3nt: TGTGCCAGCAGTTCTACTAGCGGGAGGTTCGACGAGCAGTACTTC

len: 15
v_gene: TRBV10-3
abundance: -
d_gene: TRBD2
j_gene: TRBJ2-5
CDR3aa: CAISGTSGEGETQYF
CDR3nt: TGTGCCATCAGTGGGACTAGCGGGGAGGGTGAGACCCAGTACTTC

len: 17
v_gene: TRBV25-1
abundance: few
d_gene: TRBD2
j_gene: TRBJ2-7
CDR3aa: CASSSGLVAGGTYEQYF
CDR3nt: TGTGCCAGCAGTTCTGGGCTGGTAGCGGGAGGCACCTACGAGCAGTACTTC

len: 15
v_gene: TRBV13
abundance: -
d_gene: TRBD1
j_gene: TRBJ2-6
CDR3aa: CASSNQGAGANVLTF
CDR3nt: TGTGCCAGCAGCAACCAGGGGGCTGGGGCCAACGTCCTGACTTTC

len: 13
v_gene: TRBV4-1
abundance: -
d_gene: -
j_gene: TRBJ1-4
CDR3aa: CASSLGVSEKLFF
CDR3nt: TGCGCCAGCAGCCTGGGTGTTAGTGAAAAACTGTTTTTT

len: 12
v_gene: TRBV29-1
abundance: -
d_gene: -
j_gene: TRBJ2-1
CDR3aa: CSVEEPYNEQFF
CDR3nt: TGCAGCGTTGAAGAGCCCTACAATGAGCAGTTCTTC

len: 14
v_gene: TRBV18
abundance: -
d_gene: TRBD1
j_gene: TRBJ1-1
CDR3aa: CASSQGQPDTEAFF
CDR3nt: TGTGCCAGCTCTCAGGGACAGCCGGACACTGAAGCTTTCTTT

len: 15
v_gene: TRBV20-1
abundance: -
d_gene: -
j_gene: TRBJ2-3
CDR3aa: CSARDVLALQDTQYF
CDR3nt: TGCAGTGCTAGAGATGTCCTAGCTCTCCAAGATACGCAGTATTTT

len: 16
v_gene: TRBV12-3/TRBV12-4
abundance: few
d_gene: -
j_gene: TRBJ2-1
CDR3aa: CASIPGPRPAYNEQFF
CDR3nt: TGTGCCAGCATACCGGGGCCCAGACCAGCCTACAATGAGCAGTTCTTC

len: 13
v_gene: TRBV29-1
abundance: few
d_gene: -
j_gene: TRBJ1-1
CDR3aa: CSVEVAGATEAFF
CDR3nt: TGCAGCGTTGAAGTGGCAGGGGCCACTGAAGCTTTCTTT

len: 14
v_gene: TRBV9
abundance: many
d_gene: -
j_gene: TRBJ2-7
CDR3aa: CASSVSGVSYEQYF
CDR3nt: TGTGCCAGCAGCGTATCCGGGGTCTCCTACGAGCAGTACTTC

len: 15
v_gene: TRBV7-3
abundance: once
d_gene: -
j_gene: TRBJ1-2
CDR3aa: CASSPDGSYDYGYTF
CDR3nt: TGTGCCAGCAGCCCCGACGGTTCCTATGACTATGGCTACACCTTC

len: 16
v_gene: TRBV5-1
abundance: few
d_gene: -
j_gene: TRBJ2-7
CDR3aa: CASSLEGRRSPYEQYF
CDR3nt: TGCGCCAGCAGCTTGGAAGGCAGGAGGTCCCCCTACGAGCAGTACTTC

len: 14
v_gene: TRBV27
abundance: few
d_gene: -
j_gene: TRBJ2-7
CDR3aa: CASSLLTGSYEQYF
CDR3nt: TGTGCCAGCAGTTTATTGACAGGTTCCTACGAGCAGTACTTC

len: 13
v_gene: TRBV6-1
abundance: few
d_gene: -
j_gene: TRBJ2-7
CDR3aa: CASSEAKQYEQYF
CDR3nt: TGTGCCAGCAGTGAAGCCAAGCAGTACGAGCAGTACTTC

len: 14
v_gene: TRBV11-2
abundance: -
d_gene: -
j_gene: TRBJ2-1
CDR3aa: CASSLPASYNEQFF
CDR3nt: TGTGCCAGCAGCTTACCGGCCTCTTACAATGAGCAGTTCTTC

len: 15
v_gene: TRBV10-3
abundance: few
d_gene: TRBD2
j_gene: TRBJ2-1
CDR3aa: CAIGAPASGYNEQFF
CDR3nt: TGTGCCATCGGGGCCCCGGCTAGCGGTTACAATGAGCAGTTCTTC

len: 15
v_gene: TRBV7-7
abundance: -
d_gene: -
j_gene: TRBJ2-1
CDR3aa: CASSLLSGSYNEQFF
CDR3nt: TGTGCTAGCAGCTTATTGTCGGGCTCCTACAATGAGCAGTTCTTC

len: 15
v_gene: TRBV12-3/TRBV12-4
abundance: many
d_gene: -
j_gene: TRBJ2-1
CDR3aa: CASSLLSLSYNEQFF
CDR3nt: TGTGCCAGCAGTTTGCTTAGCCTAAGCTACAATGAGCAGTTCTTC

len: 15
v_gene: TRBV7-9
abundance: -
d_gene: -
j_gene: TRBJ1-1
CDR3aa: CASSLVAGQFTEAFF
CDR3nt: TGTGCCAGCAGCTTAGTTGCGGGACAATTCACTGAAGCTTTCTTT

len: 15
v_gene: TRBV20-1
abundance: many
d_gene: -
j_gene: TRBJ2-5
CDR3aa: CSARGPGVGWETQYF
CDR3nt: TGCAGTGCTAGGGGGCCCGGGGTAGGATGGGAGACCCAGTACTTC

len: 15
v_gene: TRBV7-6
abundance: -
d_gene: -
j_gene: TRBJ2-3
CDR3aa: CASSLDVNIPDTQYF
CDR3nt: TGTGCCAGCAGCTTAGATGTGAATATCCCAGATACGCAGTATTTT

len: 20
v_gene: TRBV4-3
abundance: few
d_gene: -
j_gene: TRBJ2-7
CDR3aa: CASSLRVSTGTPQFPYEQYF
CDR3nt: TGCGCCAGCAGCCTTAGGGTTTCTACGGGGACCCCTCAATTTCCCTACGAGCAGTACTTC

len: 12
v_gene: TRBV5-1
abundance: many
d_gene: -
j_gene: TRBJ2-7
CDR3aa: CASSSYSPEQYF
CDR3nt: TGCGCCAGCAGCTCTTACTCGCCCGAGCAGTACTTC

len: 15
v_gene: TRBV15
abundance: few
d_gene: -
j_gene: TRBJ2-3
CDR3aa: CATSREEGYTDTQYF
CDR3nt: TGTGCCACCAGCAGAGAGGAGGGGTACACAGATACGCAGTATTTT

len: 14
v_gene: TRBV6-1
abundance: few
d_gene: -
j_gene: TRBJ2-1
CDR3aa: CASSSWAAYNEQFF
CDR3nt: TGTGCCAGCAGCTCCTGGGCAGCCTACAATGAGCAGTTCTTC

len: 15
v_gene: TRBV11-3
abundance: few
d_gene: -
j_gene: TRBJ2-1
CDR3aa: CASSLLQGVYNEQFF
CDR3nt: TGTGCCAGCAGCTTACTGCAGGGTGTCTACAATGAGCAGTTCTTC

len: 16
v_gene: TRBV2
abundance: few
d_gene: -
j_gene: TRBJ2-3
CDR3aa: CASSELALPSTDTQYF
CDR3nt: TGTGCCAGCAGTGAACTGGCACTCCCCAGCACAGATACGCAGTATTTT

len: 16
v_gene: TRBV12-3/TRBV12-4
abundance: many
d_gene: -
j_gene: TRBJ1-6
CDR3aa: CASSLGVGGHGSPLHF
CDR3nt: TGTGCCAGCAGTTTGGGGGTGGGGGGGCATGGATCACCCCTCCACTTT

len: 14
v_gene: TRBV19
abundance: few
d_gene: -
j_gene: TRBJ1-1
CDR3aa: CASSEWRMNTEAFF
CDR3nt: TGTGCCAGTAGTGAATGGAGGATGAACACTGAAGCTTTCTTT

len: 14
v_gene: TRBV27
abundance: -
d_gene: TRBD1
j_gene: TRBJ2-7
CDR3aa: CASSQDRGYYEQYF
CDR3nt: TGTGCCAGCAGTCAGGACAGGGGGTATTACGAGCAGTACTTC

len: 17
v_gene: TRBV4-1
abundance: -
d_gene: -
j_gene: TRBJ2-3
CDR3aa: CASSQAPGTRRTDTQYF
CDR3nt: TGCGCCAGCAGCCAAGCCCCCGGGACTCGTCGCACAGATACGCAGTATTTT

len: 14
v_gene: TRBV13
abundance: many
d_gene: TRBD2
j_gene: TRBJ2-3
CDR3aa: CASSISGSEDTQYF
CDR3nt: TGTGCCAGCAGCATTAGCGGGAGTGAGGATACGCAGTATTTT

len: 15
v_gene: TRBV4-3
abundance: few
d_gene: TRBD1
j_gene: TRBJ2-2
CDR3aa: CASSYGQGDTGELFF
CDR3nt: TGCGCCAGCAGCTACGGACAGGGAGACACCGGGGAGCTGTTTTTT

len: 16
v_gene: TRBV4-1
abundance: -
d_gene: TRBD2
j_gene: TRBJ2-3
CDR3aa: CASSLLAGVEADTQYF
CDR3nt: TGCGCCAGCAGCCTTTTAGCGGGAGTGGAAGCAGATACGCAGTATTTT

len: 13
v_gene: TRBV29-1
abundance: -
d_gene: TRBD1
j_gene: TRBJ2-7
CDR3aa: CSVAGTGIYEQYF
CDR3nt: TGCAGCGTAGCCGGGACAGGGATCTACGAGCAGTACTTC